These T cell receptor beta chains were read from a single sample in a study of beta chain features in type 1 diabetes. The assay was immunoSEQ multiplex PCR, and TCRdb's table has in-frame clones only and misses some. The data hold fewer than 400,000 clones, with approximately 8.2% observed a single time. What was sequenced was central memory CD4+ T cells from blood. The receptors stem from a woman aged 18-35 years in good health. CDR3s include the opening cysteine and the closing phenylalanine or tryptophan. The D gene is left open where the match is weak. A clone size is listed for some rows: how often the clone was seen (once, few, many), or a class if it is expanded.

>.|TRBJ2-3|.|TRBV27
CASSFPGTDTQYF
TGTGCCAGCAGTTTCCCGGGCACAGATACGCAGTATTTT
>TRBD2|TRBJ2-1|many|TRBV28
CASRGLAGDNEQFF
TGTGCCAGCCGCGGACTAGCGGGGGACAATGAGCAGTTCTTC
>TRBD1|TRBJ1-1|few|TRBV28
CASRTTGTPEAFF
TGTGCCAGCAGAACGACAGGGACCCCTGAAGCTTTCTTT
>.|TRBJ2-1|few|TRBV7-8
CASSEKRVGRINEQFF
TGTGCCAGCAGCGAAAAAAGGGTTGGAAGAATCAATGAGCAGTTCTTC
>.|TRBJ1-5|.|TRBV2
CASSVSDLRAQHF
TGTGCCAGCAGTGTTTCGGATTTGCGGGCCCAGCATTTT
>TRBD2|TRBJ2-3|.|TRBV9
CASSASAGLIDTQYF
TGTGCCAGCAGCGCATCAGCGGGATTGATTGATACGCAGTATTTT
>.|TRBJ1-2|.|TRBV9
CASERSGGFGGYTF
TGTGCCAGCGAAAGGAGTGGGGGATTCGGTGGCTACACCTTC
>TRBD2|TRBJ2-7|.|TRBV7-2
CASSLTSGAYEQYF
TGTGCCAGCAGCTTAACTAGCGGGGCCTACGAGCAGTACTTC
>.|TRBJ1-2|few|TRBV19
CASSIDGTRGYTF
TGTGCCAGTAGTATTGATGGGACTCGAGGCTACACCTTC
>TRBD2|TRBJ2-3|few|TRBV5-1
CASSLLPGTSGRNTDTQYF
TGCGCCAGCAGCTTGCTGCCCGGGACTAGCGGGAGGAACACAGATACGCAGTATTTT
>TRBD1|TRBJ1-5|few|TRBV10-3
CAITGQENQPQHF
TGTGCCATCACTGGACAGGAGAATCAGCCCCAGCATTTT
>TRBD1|TRBJ1-2|few|TRBV9
CASSAPVGTGFNYGYTF
TGTGCCAGCAGCGCCCCGGTGGGGACAGGGTTCAACTATGGCTACACCTTC
>TRBD1|TRBJ2-6|.|TRBV2
CASRRQGAGANVLTF
TGTGCCAGCAGACGACAGGGAGCCGGGGCCAACGTCCTGACTTTC
>.|TRBJ1-3|many|TRBV7-2
CASSTDRFLGNTIYF
TGTGCCAGCAGTACAGACAGGTTTCTTGGAAACACCATATATTTT
>TRBD1|TRBJ1-2|few|TRBV7-3
CASSLGTDYGYTF
TGTGCCAGCAGCCTCGGGACAGACTATGGCTACACCTTC
>.|TRBJ1-2|.|TRBV4-2
CASSQEGQGRGYTF
TGTGCTAGCAGCCAAGAGGGTCAGGGCCGTGGCTACACCTTC
>TRBD1|TRBJ1-1|.|TRBV28
CASSGTGGISAFF
TGTGCCAGCTCCGGGACAGGAGGGATTTCGGCTTTCTTT
>TRBD1|TRBJ2-5|few|TRBV2
CASKPGQAQETQYF
TGTGCCAGCAAGCCGGGACAGGCCCAAGAGACCCAGTACTTC
>.|TRBJ2-1|many|TRBV27
CASRRDWAYNEQFF
TGTGCCAGCAGGCGGGACTGGGCCTACAATGAGCAGTTCTTC
>.|TRBJ2-7|many|TRBV6-6
CASSPGSFYEQYF
TGTGCCAGCAGTCCTGGGAGTTTCTACGAGCAGTACTTC
>.|TRBJ2-5|.|TRBV20-1
CSASGTTQYF
TGCAGTGCTAGCGGGACGACCCAGTACTTC
>TRBD2|TRBJ2-1|.|TRBV7-9
CASSPRASGYVNEQFF
TGTGCCAGCAGCCCCAGGGCTAGCGGGTATGTGAATGAGCAGTTCTTC
>.|TRBJ2-5|.|TRBV9
CASSPGCLETQYF
TGTGCCAGCAGCCCGGGGTGCTTGGAGACCCAGTACTTC
>.|TRBJ2-7|few|TRBV6-1
CASSEGWTVYEQYF
TGTGCCAGCAGTGAAGGCTGGACAGTCTACGAGCAGTACTTC
>TRBD2|TRBJ2-1|few|TRBV7-3
CASSPGTSQYNEQFF
TGTGCCAGCAGCCCCGGGACTAGTCAATACAATGAGCAGTTCTTC
>.|TRBJ2-3|.|TRBV7-2
CASSLVFLGTDTQYF
TGTGCCAGCAGCTTAGTTTTCCTTGGAACAGATACGCAGTATTTT
>.|TRBJ2-7|.|TRBV5-6
CASSLGLLESF
TGTGCCAGCAGCTTGGGACTCCTCGAAAGCTTC
>.|TRBJ2-3|.|TRBV6-5
CASGKRDSGTDTQYF
TGTGCCAGCGGGAAGCGTGACAGCGGCACAGATACGCAGTATTTT